The present entry profiles one T cell receptor (beta chain) with its context. TRB cDNA was prepared as libraries by UMI-labeled 5' RACE. TCRdb reworked the 5' RACE reads into one entry per CDR3 protein, no DNA. The sample is made up of 100,000 to 150,000 distinct CDR3 sequences, and the top ten hold under 0.5% of it. This entry comes from a study of CXCR3-negative and CXCR3-positive naive CD8 T cells. This CDR3 is 15 amino acids long. The germline V gene encodes CDR1 SGHDN and CDR2 FVKESK. The TCR sequence derives from a human donor in good health. Some clones in this sample may be carry-over from other donors' samples. Sequencing input: naive CXCR3- CD8+ T cells from blood. Subset here: CD45RO-CCR7+CD27+CD95- naive CD8+ T cells lacking CXCR3 (TNR3-). The chain employs TRBV14 and TRBJ2-1; checking the TCRdb D call of TRBD1 is not possible without DNA. CDR3 protein: CASSQDLTGDNEQFF.